Listed here are 24 T cell receptor beta chains from one sample, sequenced in a study of beta chain features in type 1 diabetes. Sequenced material consisted of expressed TCRB transcripts (all of the isolated RNA was reverse transcribed). TCRdb keeps only in-frame clones here, not all; method: immunoSEQ multiplex PCR. The sample has under 400,000 clones; around 15% are singletons. The specimen was central memory CD4+ T cells from blood. The source of these receptors is a man aged 30 to 45 in good health.

This clone turned up a few times. Other DNA sequences within the sample encode an identical CDR3. The chain links TRBV7-2 to TRBJ2-3; D remains ambiguous. Germline V gives CDR1 SGHTA, CDR2 FQGNSA. CDR3 size: 13 residues. The V end was cut by 1 base, the J end by 1 base, with 3 bases between. The CDR3 nucleotides are TGTGCCAGCAGCTTAGAGCGCACAGATACGCAGTATTTT. This sequence encodes CASSLERTDTQYF.

Many counts were recorded for this clone. The chain carries TRBV4-3 and TRBJ1-3; D is uncertain. V dropped 0 bases and J dropped 9 bases, with 15 bases sitting between them. This CDR3 spans 15 amino acids. Germline CDR1 is LGHNA and CDR2 is YSLEER. As DNA, the CDR3 is TGCGCCAGCAGCCAAGATTACGGCTGGAGGGTCACCATATATTTT. Amino acid sequence: CASSQDYGWRVTIYF.

The chain couples TRBV20-1 to TRBJ2-5, with D unclear. The end of the DNA is better explained by TRBJ2-7, so the J call may be wrong. This CDR3 is built from 11 residues. The V gene's germline CDR1 is DFQATT and CDR2 SNEGSKA (reference sequence). CDR3 DNA: TGCAGTGCTAGTATTGGATACGAGCAGTACTTC. This translates into CSASIGYEQYF.

This clone was observed many times. V gene TRBV21-1 combines with J gene TRBJ2-6; TRBD1 was called by the table and not checked on the DNA. TRBV21-1 is described as a pseudogene. This CDR3 is built from 16 residues. In DNA, the CDR3 is TGTGCCAGCAGCAAAGAAGACAGCTCTGGGGCCAACGTCCTGACTTTC. Its translation is CASSKEDSSGANVLTF.

This clone was counted only a few times. The gene calls are TRBV9 and TRBJ2-2; D uncertain. Trimming stripped 3 bases from V and 0 bases from J, with 6 bases between. The germline gives CDR1 SGDLS, CDR2 YYNGEE. The CDR3 has 14 amino acids. For the CDR3, the DNA is TGTGCCAGCAGCGCCACTCCGAACACCGGGGAGCTGTTTTTT. Protein product: CASSATPNTGELFF.

This clone was seen repeatedly, ten times or more. The CDR3: CASSLTREQFF. The CDR3 DNA reads as TGTGCCAGCAGCTTAACCCGTGAGCAGTTCTTC. The chain joins TRBV7-9 to TRBJ2-1; no definite D call. The germline V gene encodes CDR1 SEHNR and CDR2 FQNEAQ (reference sequence). This CDR3 is 11 amino acids long. V was cut by 2 bases and J by 9 bases, with 5 bases left in between.

There are a few counts of this clone. V gene TRBV5-4 combines with J gene TRBJ2-5; maybe TRBD2 (5 bases). Germline loops: CDR1 SGHNT, CDR2 YYREEE (reference sequence). V shed 4 bases and J shed 4 bases, with 20 bases lying between them. This CDR3 contains 16 residues. The CDR3 DNA reads as TGTGCCAGCAGCCAAGAGGGCCAGAGCCCCCGAGAGACCCAGTACTTC. It is translated as CASSQEGQSPRETQYF.

This clone occurred a few times. J is TRBJ2-1 and V is TRBV9, with 12 bases matching TRBD2. Trimming cost V 0 bases and J 0 bases; bases outside gene matches: 10. The germline V gene encodes CDR1 SGDLS and CDR2 YYNGEE. The CDR3 has 20 amino acids. The CDR3 here is CASSVGLAGVGVRSYNEQFF. DNA for the CDR3: TGTGCCAGCAGCGTAGGACTAGCGGGAGTGGGGGTTCGCTCCTACAATGAGCAGTTCTTC.

This chain links TRBV2 with TRBJ2-7, with D possibly being TRBD1 (6 bases). This CDR3 region has 11 residues. Germline V gives CDR1 SNHLY, CDR2 FYNNEI. V gave up 8 bases and J gave up 3 bases, with 8 bases separating them. CDR3 nucleotides: TGTGCCAGCTCACAGGGCTACGAGCAGTACGTC. It yields the protein CASSQGYEQYV.

The chain recombines TRBV12-5 with TRBJ1-2; a weak D match, TRBD1 (5 bases). From germline, CDR1 is LGHNT and CDR2 FRNRAP. The CDR3 totals 13 residues. With 6 bases removed from V and 7 bases from J, the gap between germline ends came to 15 bases. Here the CDR3 DNA reads TGTGCTAGTGGCTCACAAATCGGGGGTGGCTACACCTTC. Encoded protein: CASGSQIGGGYTF.

The CDR3 region has the DNA TGTGCCAGCAGCTTTTCTGGGAGATATGGCTACACCTTC. Translating it yields CASSFSGRYGYTF. The chain carries TRBV7-2 and TRBJ1-2; D is unresolved. Trimming took 3 bases from V and 5 from J, leaving 10 bases between them. This CDR3 has 13 amino acids. The germline CDR1 and CDR2 sequences are SGHTA and FQGNSA. The full variable domain, rest sourced from reference TRBV7-2 and TRBJ1-2, is GAGVSQSPSNKVTEKGKDVELRCDPISGHTALYWYRQSLGQGLEFLIYFQGNSAPDKSGLPSDRFSAERTGGSVSTLTIQRTQQEDSAVYLCASSFSGRYGYTFGSGTRLTVV.

V gene TRBV5-1 combines with J gene TRBJ2-3, with 9 bases that match TRBD2. The CDR3 is 17 amino acids. Germline V gene data show CDR1 as SGHRS and CDR2 as YFSETQ. Trimming at V came to 3 bases and at J to 0 bases, leaving 8 bases not matched to a gene. The CDR3 DNA sequence: TGCGCCAGCAGCTGGGTTAGCGGGGGTGCTAGCACAGATACGCAGTATTTT. This codes for CASSWVSGGASTDTQYF.

In its sample, this clone was seen a few times. The gene calls are TRBV27 and TRBJ1-6; D is possibly TRBD1 (5 bases). The CDR3 length is 14 residues. Deletions cut 7 bases from V and 10 bases from J, with 17 bases between. Per germline, CDR1 MNHEY and CDR2 SMNVEV (reference sequence). The CDR3 region is CASTLLGNRSPLHF. The CDR3, as DNA: TGTGCCAGCACCCTTCTGGGGAACAGGTCACCCCTCCACTTT.

This clone was recorded a few times. This chain links TRBV11-3 with TRBJ2-5, with 9 bases fitting TRBD2. This CDR3 has 14 amino acids. Unmatched junction bases numbered 6, after V lost 5 bases and J lost 5 bases. The V gene's germline CDR1 is SGHNT and CDR2 YENEEA. CDR3 in DNA: TGTGCCAGCAGCCTTATAGCGGGAGTGGAGACCCAGTACTTC. Encoded protein: CASSLIAGVETQYF.

This clone occurred a few times. As DNA, the CDR3 is TGTGCCAGCAGCTCCCGGACTAGCGGGGGCCACGAGCAGTACTTC. Protein product: CASSSRTSGGHEQYF. V gene TRBV9 combines with J gene TRBJ2-7; 13 bases are a match to TRBD2. The CDR3 covers 15 residues. The V gene's germline CDR1 is SGDLS and CDR2 YYNGEE. V shed 4 bases and J 5 bases; nucleotides not matched to a gene: 6.

The gene calls are TRBV9 and TRBJ2-3, with TRBD2 matching 7 bases. The trim removed 2 bases at V and 2 bases at J, leaving 8 bases unmatched. Germline lookup yields CDR1 SGDLS and CDR2 YYNGEE. The CDR3 extends over 16 amino acids. In DNA form, the CDR3 reads TGTGCCAGCAGCGTTGCTCGGGGAGGGCTCACAGATACGCAGTATTTT. Translation gives CASSVARGGLTDTQYF.

The chain carries TRBV27 and TRBJ1-6, with a weak D call TRBD1 (5 bases). Germline CDR1 and CDR2: MNHEY and SMNVEV (reference sequence). V was pared by 2 bases and J by 10 bases, with 9 bases between. This CDR3 has 13 amino acids. The CDR3 sequence is CASSLGTFSPLHF. As DNA, the CDR3 is TGTGCCAGCAGTTTAGGGACGTTCTCACCCCTCCACTTT.

The rearrangement uses TRBV30 and TRBJ2-2; 11 positions agree with TRBD2. With V trimmed by 3 bases and J by 1 base, 7 bases remained unmatched. The CDR3 is made up of 17 amino acids. Per the germline V gene, CDR1 is GTSNPN and CDR2 is SVGIG (reference sequence). The CDR3 loop is CAWRGGLAVLNTGELFF. The DNA of the CDR3 is TGTGCCTGGAGGGGGGGACTAGCGGTGCTGAACACCGGGGAGCTGTTTTTT.

This clone was observed a few times. V is TRBV5-1 and J is TRBJ2-5, with 8 bases that match TRBD2. This CDR3 is built from 16 residues. V gave up 3 bases and J gave up 0 bases; unmatched junction bases: 7. CDR1 is SGHRS, CDR2 YFSETQ, per germline. Written as DNA, the CDR3 is TGCGCCAGCAGCTCGGGTAGCGGGGCGTACCAAGAGACCCAGTACTTC. It codes for CASSSGSGAYQETQYF.

The chain is built from TRBV29-1 and TRBJ1-1; D ambiguous. This CDR3 spans 13 amino acids. Per the germline V gene, CDR1 is SQVTM and CDR2 is ANQGSEA. V was shortened by 5 bases and J by 0 bases, with 10 bases between the two germline ends. CDR3 residues: CSVTLRLNTEAFF. The DNA of the CDR3 is TGCAGCGTTACTTTGAGGTTGAACACTGAAGCTTTCTTT. Using reference TRBV29-1 and TRBJ1-1 for the parts outside the CDR3, the full variable domain is SAVISQKPSRDICQRGTSLTIQCQVDSQVTMMFWYRQQPGQSLTLIATANQGSEATYESGFVIDKFPISRPNLTFSTLTVSNMSPEDSSIYLCSVTLRLNTEAFFGQGTRLTVV.

This clone was detected only a few times. The CDR3 reads CASSEGASGELFF. CDR3 DNA sequence: TGTGCCAGCAGCGAGGGTGCGTCCGGGGAGCTGTTTTTT. The rearrangement joins TRBV7-9 to TRBJ2-2; tentatively, D is TRBD2 (5 bases). The germline V gene encodes CDR1 SEHNR and CDR2 FQNEAQ (reference sequence). V dropped 5 bases and J dropped 6 bases, with 10 bases sitting between them. CDR3 length: 13 amino acids. Using reference TRBV7-9 and TRBJ2-2 for the parts outside the CDR3, the full variable domain is DTGVSQNPRHKITKRGQNVTFRCDPISEHNRLYWYRQTLGQGPEFLTYFQNEAQLEKSRLLSDRFSAERPKGSFSTLEIQRTEQGDSAMYLCASSEGASGELFFGEGSRLTVL.

CDR3 loop: CASSYSIRAGEAFF. The CDR3 coding sequence is TGTGCCAGCAGTTACTCGATTAGGGCCGGTGAAGCTTTCTTT. This chain links TRBV6-5 with TRBJ1-1, with D unclear. Germline lookup yields CDR1 MNHEY and CDR2 SVGAGI. Trimming took 0 bases from V and 7 from J, leaving 12 bases between them. The CDR3 has 14 residues.

This clone was found a few times. V gene TRBV7-2 combines with J gene TRBJ2-6, with D hard to call. There are 13 residues in the CDR3. V lost 5 bases, J lost 8 bases, and 10 bases lay in between. Germline V lookup: CDR1 SGHTA, CDR2 FQGNSA. The CDR3 protein is CASSPLVTNVLTF. CDR3 sequence (DNA): TGTGCCAGCAGCCCCTTGGTTACCAACGTCCTGACTTTC.

V and J are TRBV7-2 and TRBJ1-5; TRBD1 might be the D (6 bases). This CDR3 contains 16 residues. In germline, CDR1 is SGHTA, CDR2 FQGNSA. Between the trimmed V and J ends, which lost 5 bases and 7 bases, there was a span of 21 bases. The CDR3 DNA is TGTGCCAGCAGCCAATCCGCAGGGGAGAGGAGCCAGCCCCAGCATTTT. It is translated as CASSQSAGERSQPQHF.